This T cell receptor (beta chain) is drawn from a study of cytotoxic CD8 clonotypes in ibrutinib-treated CLL (dated by TCRdb to 2020 to 2022). In the study overall: In this cohort, 15 or so patients were treatment-naive and roughly 10 were relapsed/refractory, while 17 to 18 had unmutated IGHV. Cryopreserved peripheral blood mononuclear cells were collected at three points: before therapy, at response, and at either sustained remission or disease progression. Response samples were taken after a median of 12 months on treatment, ranging from about 6 to 40 months. On average, each sample yielded roughly 260,000 productive templates and over 90,000 productive rearrangements. Longitudinal samples were obtainable from about 30% of the roughly 86 participants in the trial. Every sample from remission and from progressive disease was obtained while the patients were still on ibrutinib. Partial responses were observed in approximately 24 patients and complete responses in 2; after a median follow-up of 68 months, remission was maintained in approximately 15 patients and progression was observed in approximately 12. Here is what the overall study found, with its caveats: Baseline clonality exceeded that of age-matched healthy donors and correlated strongly with circulating CD8+ T-cell counts. Clonality rose at ibrutinib response, remained stable during sustained remission, and dropped back toward baseline at progression. Sustained-remission and progressing patients did not have matched sampling times, and lymph node repertoires were not examined. Public clonotypes were rare and either shrank or stayed stable during treatment, and the rise in clonality at ibrutinib response reflected expansion of private clonotypes.

To note about this clone: Its target antigen remains unknown. Per-base qualities were not stored, and no clone one base away is much larger.

A MiSeq instrument was used for deep resolution sequencing, which targeted depths ranging from 1 in 1 million up to 1 in 200,000 T cells, with coverage averaging 10x for each clonotype. The immunoSEQ hsTCRB Kit was used to generate TCR beta libraries. The study's own analysis went as follows. The data were analyzed with ImmunoSEQ Analyzer and ImmunoSEQ Data Assistant, and V, D and J gene assignments followed IMGT definitions. Clonality was computed as one minus normalized Shannon entropy of productive rearrangement frequencies, ranging from 0 to 1. Only overrepresented clonotypes making up at least 0.05% of the repertoire of each patient were included in the public clonotype analysis. Fewer than 15 repertoires from age-matched healthy donors, obtained from immuneACCESS, served as clonality controls. The table was pulled from immuneACCESS by TCRdb, which kept in-frame rearrangements only. Such tables lose some clones; where checked, under half of the loss comes from unresolved V genes, and the rest has no known cause. V and J calls and clone size follow that table, whereas D and trimming were derived from the DNA. The sample yields about 250,000 clones; 70% were counted once. The leading ten clones occupy just over 15% of the sample.

CDR1 and CDR2 were assigned from the germline V gene as MGHDK and SYGVNS. The CDR3 has 16 amino acids, counting the end cysteine and phenylalanine. Kept here is only the CDR3 DNA, which spans 48 bases and is read in frame from base 1. V loses 2 bases of germline sequence and J loses 1 base, and the interval between the two ends is 15 bases. Read against the paper, the sample's time point label means: 20 to 30 months on ibrutinib. For TCR beta library preparation, about 2 micrograms of genomic DNA was extracted from cryopreserved PBMCs. Longitudinal blood samples from CLL patients on ibrutinib monotherapy were analyzed using high-throughput TCR beta sequencing. The patients were enrolled in a single-center, open-label phase 2 trial of ibrutinib monotherapy.

The chain is assembled from TRBV25-1 and TRBJ2-7; TRBD2 could be the D gene, as 6 bases match. The origin of this receptor is a human donor with chronic lymphocytic leukemia. This material consisted of PBMCs, taken after 24 months of ibrutinib treatment. CDR3 loop: CASSERSGWGSYEQYF. The DNA sequence reads TGTGCCAGCAGTGAACGCAGCGGGTGGGGTTCCTACGAGCAGTACTTC.